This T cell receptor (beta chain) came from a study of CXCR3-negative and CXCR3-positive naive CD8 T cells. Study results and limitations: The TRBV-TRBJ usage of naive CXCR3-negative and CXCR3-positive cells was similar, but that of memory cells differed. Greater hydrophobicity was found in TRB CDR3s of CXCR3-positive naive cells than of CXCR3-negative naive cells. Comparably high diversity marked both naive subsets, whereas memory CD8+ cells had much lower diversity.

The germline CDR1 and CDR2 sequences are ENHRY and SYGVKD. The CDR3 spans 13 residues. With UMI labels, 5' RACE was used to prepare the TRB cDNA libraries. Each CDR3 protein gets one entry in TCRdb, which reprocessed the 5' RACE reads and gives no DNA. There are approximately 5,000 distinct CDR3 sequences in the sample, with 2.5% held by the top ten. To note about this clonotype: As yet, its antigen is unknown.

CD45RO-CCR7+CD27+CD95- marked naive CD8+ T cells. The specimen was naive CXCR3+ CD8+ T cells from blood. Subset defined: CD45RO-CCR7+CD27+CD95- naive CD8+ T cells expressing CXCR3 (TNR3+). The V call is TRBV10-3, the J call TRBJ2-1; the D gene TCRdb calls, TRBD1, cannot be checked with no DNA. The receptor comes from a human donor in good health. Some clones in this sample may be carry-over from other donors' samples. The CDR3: CAIRNLQGNEQFF.